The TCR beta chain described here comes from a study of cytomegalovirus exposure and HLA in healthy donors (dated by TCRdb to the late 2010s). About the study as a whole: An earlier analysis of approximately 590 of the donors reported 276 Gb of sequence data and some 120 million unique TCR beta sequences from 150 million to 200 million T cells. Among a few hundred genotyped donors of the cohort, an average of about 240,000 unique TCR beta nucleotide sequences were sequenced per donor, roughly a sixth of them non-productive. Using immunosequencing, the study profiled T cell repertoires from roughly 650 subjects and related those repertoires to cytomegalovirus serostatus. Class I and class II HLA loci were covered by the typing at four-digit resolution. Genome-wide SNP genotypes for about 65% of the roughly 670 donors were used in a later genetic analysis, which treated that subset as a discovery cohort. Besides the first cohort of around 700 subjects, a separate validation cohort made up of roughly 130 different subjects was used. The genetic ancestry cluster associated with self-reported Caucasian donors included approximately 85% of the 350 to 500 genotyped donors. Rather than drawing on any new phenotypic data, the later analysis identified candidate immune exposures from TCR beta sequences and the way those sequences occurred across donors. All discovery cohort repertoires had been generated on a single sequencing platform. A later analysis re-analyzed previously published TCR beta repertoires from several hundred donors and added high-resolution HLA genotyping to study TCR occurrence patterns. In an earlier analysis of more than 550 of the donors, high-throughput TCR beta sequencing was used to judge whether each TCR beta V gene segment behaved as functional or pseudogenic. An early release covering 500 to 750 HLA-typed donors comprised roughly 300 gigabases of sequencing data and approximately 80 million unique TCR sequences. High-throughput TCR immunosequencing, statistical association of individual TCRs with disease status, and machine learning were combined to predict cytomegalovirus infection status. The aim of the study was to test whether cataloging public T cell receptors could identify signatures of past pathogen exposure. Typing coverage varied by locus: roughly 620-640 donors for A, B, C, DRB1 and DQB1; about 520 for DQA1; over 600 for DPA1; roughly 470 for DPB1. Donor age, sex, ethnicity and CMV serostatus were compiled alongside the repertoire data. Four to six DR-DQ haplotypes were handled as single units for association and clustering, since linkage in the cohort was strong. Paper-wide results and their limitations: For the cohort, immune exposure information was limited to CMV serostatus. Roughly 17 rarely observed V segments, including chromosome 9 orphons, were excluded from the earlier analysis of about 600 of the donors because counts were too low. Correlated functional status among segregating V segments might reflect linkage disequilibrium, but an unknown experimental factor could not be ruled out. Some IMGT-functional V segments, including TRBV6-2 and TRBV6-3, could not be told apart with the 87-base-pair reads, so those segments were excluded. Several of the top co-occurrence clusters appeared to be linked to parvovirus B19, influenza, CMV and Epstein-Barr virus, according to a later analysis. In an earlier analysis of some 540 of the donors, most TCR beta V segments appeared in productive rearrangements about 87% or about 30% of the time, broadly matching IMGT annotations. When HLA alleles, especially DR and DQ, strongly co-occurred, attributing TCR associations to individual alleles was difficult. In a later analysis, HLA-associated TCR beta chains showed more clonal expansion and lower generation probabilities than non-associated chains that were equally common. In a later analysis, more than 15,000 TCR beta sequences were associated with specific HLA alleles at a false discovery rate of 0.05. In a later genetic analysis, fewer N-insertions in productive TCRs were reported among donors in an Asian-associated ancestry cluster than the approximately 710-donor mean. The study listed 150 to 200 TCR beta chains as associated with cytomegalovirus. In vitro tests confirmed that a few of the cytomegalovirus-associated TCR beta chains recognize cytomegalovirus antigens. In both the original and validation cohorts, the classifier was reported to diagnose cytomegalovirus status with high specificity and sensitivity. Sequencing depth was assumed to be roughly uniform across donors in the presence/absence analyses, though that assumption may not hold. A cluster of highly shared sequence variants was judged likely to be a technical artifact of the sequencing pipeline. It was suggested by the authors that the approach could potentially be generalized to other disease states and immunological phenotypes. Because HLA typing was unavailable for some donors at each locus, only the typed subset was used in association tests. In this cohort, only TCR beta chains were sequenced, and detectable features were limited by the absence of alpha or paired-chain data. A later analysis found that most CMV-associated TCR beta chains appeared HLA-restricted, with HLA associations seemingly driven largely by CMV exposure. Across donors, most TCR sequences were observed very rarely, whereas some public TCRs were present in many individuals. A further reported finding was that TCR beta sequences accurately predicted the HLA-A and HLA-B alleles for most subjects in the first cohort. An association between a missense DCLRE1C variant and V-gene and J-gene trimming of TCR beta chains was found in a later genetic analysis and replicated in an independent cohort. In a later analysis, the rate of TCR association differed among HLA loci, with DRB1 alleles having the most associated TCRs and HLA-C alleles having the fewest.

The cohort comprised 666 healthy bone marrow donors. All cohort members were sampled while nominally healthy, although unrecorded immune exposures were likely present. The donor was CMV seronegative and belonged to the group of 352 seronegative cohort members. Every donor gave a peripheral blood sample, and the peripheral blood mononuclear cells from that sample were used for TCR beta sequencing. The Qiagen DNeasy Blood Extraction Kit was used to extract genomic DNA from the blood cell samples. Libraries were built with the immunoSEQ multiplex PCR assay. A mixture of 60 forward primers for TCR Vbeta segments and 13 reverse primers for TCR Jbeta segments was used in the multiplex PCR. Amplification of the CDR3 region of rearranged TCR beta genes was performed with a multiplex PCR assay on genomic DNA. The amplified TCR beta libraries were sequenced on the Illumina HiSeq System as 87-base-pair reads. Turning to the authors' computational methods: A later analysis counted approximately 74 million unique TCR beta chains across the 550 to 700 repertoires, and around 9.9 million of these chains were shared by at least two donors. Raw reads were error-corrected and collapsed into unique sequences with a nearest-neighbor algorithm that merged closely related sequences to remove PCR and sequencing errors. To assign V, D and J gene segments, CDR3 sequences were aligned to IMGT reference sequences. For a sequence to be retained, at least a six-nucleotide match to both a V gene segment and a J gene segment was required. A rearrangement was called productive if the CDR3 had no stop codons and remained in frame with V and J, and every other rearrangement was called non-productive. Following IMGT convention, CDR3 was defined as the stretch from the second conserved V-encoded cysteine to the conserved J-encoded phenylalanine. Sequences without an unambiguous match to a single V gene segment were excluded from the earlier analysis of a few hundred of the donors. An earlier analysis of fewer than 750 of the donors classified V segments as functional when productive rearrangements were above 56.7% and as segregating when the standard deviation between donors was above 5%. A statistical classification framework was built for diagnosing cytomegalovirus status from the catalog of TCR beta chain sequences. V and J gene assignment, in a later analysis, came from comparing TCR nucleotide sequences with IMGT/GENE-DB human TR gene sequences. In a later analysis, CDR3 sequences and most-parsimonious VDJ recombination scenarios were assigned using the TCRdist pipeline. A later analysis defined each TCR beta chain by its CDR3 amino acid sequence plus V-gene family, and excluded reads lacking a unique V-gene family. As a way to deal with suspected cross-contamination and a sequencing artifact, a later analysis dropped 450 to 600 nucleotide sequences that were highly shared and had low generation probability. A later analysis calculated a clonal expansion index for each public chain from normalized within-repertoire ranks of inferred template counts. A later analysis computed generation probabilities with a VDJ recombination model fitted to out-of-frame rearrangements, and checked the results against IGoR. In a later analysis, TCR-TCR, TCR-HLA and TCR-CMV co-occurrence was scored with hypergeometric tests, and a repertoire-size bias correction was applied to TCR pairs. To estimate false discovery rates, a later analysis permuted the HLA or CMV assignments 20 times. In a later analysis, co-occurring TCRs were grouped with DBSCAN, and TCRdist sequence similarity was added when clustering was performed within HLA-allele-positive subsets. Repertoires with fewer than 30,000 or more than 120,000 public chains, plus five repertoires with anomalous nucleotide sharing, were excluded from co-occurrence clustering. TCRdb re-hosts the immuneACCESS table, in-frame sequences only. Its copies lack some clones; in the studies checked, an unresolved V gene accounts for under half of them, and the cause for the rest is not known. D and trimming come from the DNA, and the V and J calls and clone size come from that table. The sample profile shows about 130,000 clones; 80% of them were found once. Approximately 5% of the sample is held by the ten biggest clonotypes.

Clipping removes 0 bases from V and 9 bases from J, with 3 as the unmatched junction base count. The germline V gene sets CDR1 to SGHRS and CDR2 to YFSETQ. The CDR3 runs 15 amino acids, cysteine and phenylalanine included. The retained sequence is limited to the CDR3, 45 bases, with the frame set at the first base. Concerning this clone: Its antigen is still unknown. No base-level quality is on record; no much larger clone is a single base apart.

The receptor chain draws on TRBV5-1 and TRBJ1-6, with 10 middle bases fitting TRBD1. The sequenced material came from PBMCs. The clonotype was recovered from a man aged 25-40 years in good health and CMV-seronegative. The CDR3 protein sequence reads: CASSLGDRGGSPLHF. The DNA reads TGCGCCAGCAGCTTGGGGGACAGGGGTGGTTCACCCCTCCACTTT.